This T cell receptor (beta chain) was sequenced for a study of CD8 T cells in Susac syndrome. With 8 bases removed from V and 5 bases from J, the gap between germline ends came to 16 bases. Germline CDR1 MDHEN, CDR2 SYDVKM. This CDR3 is built from 13 residues. When the RNA was reverse transcribed, random hexamers were used with an input of about 0.5 to 1 ug. TCRdb itself ran the immunoSEQ multiplex PCR reads through MiXCR, one entry per CDR3 protein. The table shows 150,000 or so distinct CDR3 sequences, with approximately 95% occurring only once. Sequenced: CD4+ T cells from PBMCs. The sequence derives from a human donor with Susac syndrome. This sequence joins TRBV28 and TRBJ2-7; D unclear. CDR3 sequence (DNA): TGTGCCAGCGTTTTAGGGCATCTTAACGAGCAGTACTTC. Its protein product is CASVLGHLNEQYF.